This TCR beta chain was identified in a study of blood T cell repertoires in COVID-19. Assay used: immunoSEQ multiplex PCR; TCRdb lists only in-frame clones, some missing. The repertoire consists of more than 100,000 clones, with about nine tenths occurring once and the leading ten covering under 30%. V dropped 6 bases and J dropped 5; count of bases not matched to a gene: 5. The CDR3 spans 14 residues. Looked up from germline, CDR1 is MDHEN and CDR2 is SYDVKM. Sequencing used peripheral blood. This chain joins TRBV28 and TRBJ2-5; 11 bases line up with TRBD2. The clonotype comes from a woman aged 70 to 79 with acute or convalescent COVID-19. The CDR3 sequence: CASRRASGGETQYF. The CDR3 region has the DNA TGTGCCAGCAGACGAGCTAGCGGGGGGGAGACCCAGTACTTC.